This T cell receptor beta chain was found in a study of response to subunit inactivated influenza vaccine. This CDR3 contains 17 residues. The V gene's germline CDR1 is LGHNA and CDR2 YNFKEQ. V lost 2 bases and J lost 5; bases outside the gene matches: 7. This clonotype was detected a few times. TCRdb re-called the RT-PCR reads with MiXCR, one entry per CDR3 protein. The profile covers roughly 540,000 distinct CDR3 sequences, with under 30% appearing a single time and approximately 3% taken by the ten largest. The same sample was also used in a study of T cells expressing NK-cell markers. That work contributes: Synthesis of TCR beta cDNA relied on 5'RACE template switching carrying UMIs. Sorted CD3+CD56+NKG2C+, CD3+CD56+NKG2C- and CD3+CD56-NKG2C+ T-cell subsets were beta-chain profiled. Alpha-beta TCR T cells were the sole sorting target in several experiments, owing to an anti-gamma-delta TCR antibody. A range of about 1.0-7.0% of CD8+ T cells consisted of dominant NKG2C+ clonotypes in 5 to 7 donors. Researchers report these clonotypes also headed the CD3+CD56-NKG2C+ fraction in a handful of donors.

This clonotype was sampled from a middle-aged man who received an inactivated influenza vaccine. This chain connects TRBV4-2 to TRBJ2-2; 11 positions match TRBD2. Here the sequenced sample was CD4+ T cells sorted from PBMCs, taken 12 days after vaccination. The CDR3 coding sequence is TGTGCCAGCAGCCAAAAAGTACTAGCGGGAGAAACCGGGGAGCTGTTTTTT. Encoded protein: CASSQKVLAGETGELFF.